This T cell receptor beta chain was observed in a study of beta chain features in type 1 diabetes. Study-wide points: Type 1 diabetes patients had moderately but significantly shorter TCRB CDR3s in all four CD4+ subsets.

After removal of 10 bases from V and 4 bases from J, the junction contained 12 bases not matched to a gene. Germline-derived CDR1 and CDR2 are MDHEN and SYDVKM. The CDR3 consists of 15 residues. The study reverse transcribed the entire isolated RNA, so it sequenced expressed TCRB transcripts. Produced via immunoSEQ multiplex PCR; TCRdb's table is partial and in-frame only. Here the sample spans about 340,000 clones, approximately 13% being singletons. The table lists this clone with a few counts. Antigen: not known. J is TRBJ1-2 and V is TRBV28, with 10 bases aligning to TRBD1. Sequenced input: naive CD4+ T cells from blood. The receptor was isolated from a young woman with type 1 diabetes. As DNA, the CDR3 is TGTGCCACTCAGTTTGTGGGACAGGGGTTCTATGGCTACACCTTC. It is translated as CATQFVGQGFYGYTF.